The present T cell receptor beta chain was sequenced within a study of CD8+CD57+ T cells in acquired aplastic anemia. Across the study: DNA from sorted CD4+ and CD8+ cells averaged about 3.2 ug. The study obtained 8.5 million to 12 million reads on average for CD4+ cells from healthy donors.

Study-level results: There were roughly 28 CD8+ CDR3 sequences that occurred in both patients and controls. Patients versus controls showed no significant CD8+ Simpson's diversity difference.

Genomic DNA was employed as the template in profiling TCR beta VDJ and CDR3. A single record per CDR3 protein comes from TCRdb applying MiXCR to the reads. The sample lists 190,000 or so distinct CDR3 sequences, over 60% seen once, with about 29% in the top ten. About this clonotype itself: Its antigen remains unknown.

What was sequenced was sorted CD4+, CD8+, or CD8+CD57+ T cells (not recorded which) from PBMCs. The source is a human donor in good health.

In nucleotides, the CDR3 is TGTGCCAGCAGGGGACTTTTGGGACCCCTCCACTTT. As protein: CASRGLLGPLHF. The chain recombines TRBV9 with TRBJ1-6; maybe TRBD1 (5 bases). This CDR3 spans 12 amino acids. Per germline, CDR1 SGDLS and CDR2 YYNGEE. The ends were cut back, 5 bases at V and 12 bases at J, with 12 bases in the middle.